Presented here are 30 T cell receptor beta chains from one specimen sequenced in a study of technical replicates of blood from several donors. TCRdb keeps only in-frame clones here, not all; method: immunoSEQ multiplex PCR. The sample carries about 60,000 clones, more than 70% recorded once. The sequenced sample was PBMCs. These receptors were obtained from a human donor in good health. Some clones in this sample may be carry-over from other donors' samples.

The chain joins TRBV5-1 to TRBJ2-5, with 8 bases lining up with TRBD2. The CDR3 length is 15 residues. CDR1 SGHRS and CDR2 YFSETQ come from the germline V gene. V was pared by 1 base and J by 2 bases, with 4 bases of the junction left unmatched. CDR3 DNA: TGCGCCAGCAGCTTGCTAGCGGGCATACAAGAGACCCAGTACTTC. It is translated as CASSLLAGIQETQYF.

The J gene is TRBJ1-1, the V gene TRBV29-1, with unresolved D. The germline gives CDR1 SQVTM, CDR2 ANQGSEA. CDR3 length equals 14 residues. V shed 6 bases and J shed 3 bases, with 17 bases lying between them. The CDR3 DNA is TGCAGCGTCGTTTTAGAGACTAGATACACTGAAGCTTTCTTT. Its protein is CSVVLETRYTEAFF. The complete variable domain, with remaining parts taken from reference TRBV29-1 and TRBJ1-1, reads SAVISQKPSRDICQRGTSLTIQCQVDSQVTMMFWYRQQPGQSLTLIATANQGSEATYESGFVIDKFPISRPNLTFSTLTVSNMSPEDSSIYLCSVVLETRYTEAFFGQGTRLTVV.

This rearrangement joins TRBV18 to TRBJ1-6; D remains unclear. This CDR3 is built from 15 residues. From germline, CDR1 is KGHSH and CDR2 LQKENI. Trimming left V 1 base short and J 2 bases short, with 6 bases between. DNA of the CDR3: TGTGCCAGCTCACCACAAAATACCTATAATTCACCCCTCCACTTT. Residues: CASSPQNTYNSPLHF.

The chain carries TRBV9 and TRBJ2-7; a possible D gene is TRBD2 (6 bases). Trimming shortened V by 4 bases and J by 5 bases, and 16 bases separated the two germline ends. Germline CDR1 reads SGDLS; CDR2 reads YYNGEE. The CDR3 extends over 14 amino acids. Here the CDR3 DNA reads TGTGCCAGCAGCCCGGGACTCCTGTCCAACGAGCAGTACTTC. Protein: CASSPGLLSNEQYF.

The rearrangement joins TRBV10-3 to TRBJ1-5, with 7 bases fitting TRBD1. The V gene's germline CDR1 is ENHRY and CDR2 SYGVKD. CDR3 size: 17 residues. J was trimmed by 3 bases and V by 1 base; bases with no gene match: 9. As DNA, the CDR3 is TGTGCCATCAGTGAGTATGAGGGGGCTATCGACAATCAGCCCCAGCATTTT. Translated, it gives CAISEYEGAIDNQPQHF.

The DNA of the CDR3 is TGTGCCAGCCACTCCGGGTCCAGCTCCTACAATGAGCAGTTCTTC. Its protein is CASHSGSSSYNEQFF. The rearrangement uses TRBV19 and TRBJ2-1; the D is unclear. The CDR3 covers 15 residues. V dropped 9 bases and J dropped 0 bases, with 15 bases sitting between them. Per germline, CDR1 LNHDA and CDR2 SQIVND (reference sequence).

The V and J genes are TRBV27 and TRBJ2-3; 11 positions agree with TRBD2. Germline CDR1 and CDR2: MNHEY and SMNVEV (reference sequence). The junction had 24 bases not matched to a gene; V was cut back by 10 bases and J by 0 bases. CDR3 size: 21 residues. The DNA of the CDR3 is TGTGCCACCCGACGCGGATTTCAGGCGGCTAGCGGGAGGACTAGCACAGATACGCAGTATTTT. This translates into CATRRGFQAASGRTSTDTQYF.

V usage is TRBV5-6 and J usage is TRBJ2-7; TRBD1 agrees at 8 bases. From germline, CDR1 is SGHDT and CDR2 YYEEEE. CDR3 length: 14 amino acids. The trim removed 0 bases at V and 2 bases at J, leaving 1 base unmatched. The CDR3 nucleotides are TGTGCCAGCAGCTTGGAACAGGGGGCCTACGAGCAGTACTTC. Translation: CASSLEQGAYEQYF.

This sequence joins TRBV27 and TRBJ2-7; the match to TRBD1 covers 8 bases. Germline V gives CDR1 MNHEY, CDR2 SMNVEV (reference sequence). The CDR3 spans 14 residues. V lost 4 bases to trimming and J lost 2 bases; unmatched junction nucleotides: 4. The CDR3 DNA follows: TGTGCCAGCAGTTACCGACAGGGGCCCTACGAGCAGTACTTC. Translation: CASSYRQGPYEQYF.

CDR3 bases: TGTGCCAGCAGTGAAGCGGGGGACTGGAGAGGCTACACCTTC. It yields the protein CASSEAGDWRGYTF. The J gene is TRBJ1-2, the V gene TRBV2; TRBD1 might be the D (5 bases). The CDR3 has 14 amino acids. Trimming took off 0 bases at V and 8 bases at J, with 13 bases between the two ends. The germline V gene encodes CDR1 SNHLY and CDR2 FYNNEI.

This clone came up many times. The rearrangement uses TRBV7-8 and TRBJ2-7; D is uncertain. The CDR3 is made up of 14 amino acids. V lost 0 bases and J 0 bases, leaving 6 bases between the germline ends. The V gene's germline CDR1 is SGHVS and CDR2 FQNEAQ. CDR3 in amino acids: CASSLAIASYEQYF. The CDR3 DNA reads TGTGCCAGCAGCTTAGCCATAGCCTCCTACGAGCAGTACTTC.

This chain links TRBV2 with TRBJ2-3, with no clear D. The CDR3 is made up of 13 amino acids. V was pared by 3 bases and J by 1 base, with 5 bases between. CDR1 and CDR2 from the germline V gene are SNHLY and FYNNEI. Written as DNA, the CDR3 is TGTGCCAGCAGTGAGTCGGGCACAGATACGCAGTATTTT. Encoded protein: CASSESGTDTQYF. The entire variable domain, with the rest obtained from reference TRBV2 and TRBJ2-3, is as follows: EPEVTQTPSHQVTQMGQEVILRCVPISNHLYFYWYRQILGQKVEFLVSFYNNEISEKSEIFDDQFSVERPDGSNFTLKIRSTKLEDSAMYFCASSESGTDTQYFGPGTRLTVL.

For the CDR3, the DNA is TGTGCCAGCAGCTTAAGGGCTAACACCGGGGAGCTGTTTTTT. As protein: CASSLRANTGELFF. This sequence joins TRBV7-3 and TRBJ2-2; D is undetermined. CDR1 and CDR2 from the germline V gene are SGHTA and FQGTGA. Trimming cost V 1 base and J 2 bases, with 5 bases left between them. CDR3 length equals 14 residues.

This clone has only a few counts. CDR3: CASSARVGDTQYF. The CDR3 DNA reads TGTGCCAGCAGCGCCAGGGTGGGAGATACGCAGTATTTT. J is TRBJ2-3 and V is TRBV6-4; D may be TRBD1 (5 bases). The germline V and J ends were trimmed by 6 bases and 5 bases, with 12 bases remaining between them. The CDR3 runs to 13 residues. Germline CDR1 MRHNA, CDR2 SNTAGT.

The CDR3 nucleotides read TGTGCCAGCAGCCAAGGAGTCATGAGACTAGCGGGAGGCAGCACAGATACGCAGTATTTT. It specifies CASSQGVMRLAGGSTDTQYF. V usage is TRBV14 and J usage is TRBJ2-3, with 13 positions matching TRBD2. CDR3 length: 20 residues. J gave up 0 bases and V 1 base, and 10 bases lay outside the gene matches. Germline V lookup: CDR1 SGHDN, CDR2 FVKESK.

The rearrangement joins TRBV5-1 to TRBJ2-3; 9 bases are shared with TRBD1. Germline assignment: CDR1 SGHRS and CDR2 YFSETQ. The CDR3 is 15 residues long. With 7 bases clipped from V and 3 bases from J, the junction kept 9 bases outside the gene matches. CDR3 bases: TGCGCCAGCTCCGAGGGGGGACAGGGAACAGATACGCAGTATTTT. Translating gives CASSEGGQGTDTQYF.

The J gene is TRBJ2-2, the V gene TRBV7-7; TRBD2 matches 8 bases. This CDR3 is 19 amino acids long. CDR1 and CDR2 (germline): SSHAT, FNYEAQ (reference sequence). V trimming: 0 bases; J trimming: 1 base; junction bases outside the gene matches: 10. Written as DNA, the CDR3 is TGTGCCAGCAGCTTAGCCCCCTCGGGAGGGAGGGTGAACACCGGGGAGCTGTTTTTT. It translates to CASSLAPSGGRVNTGELFF. The full variable domain, rest sourced from reference TRBV7-7 and TRBJ2-2, is GAGVSQSPRYKVTKRGQDVTLRCDPISSHATLYWYQQALGQGPEFLTYFNYEAQPDKSGLPSDRFSAERPEGSISTLTIQRTEQRDSAMYRCASSLAPSGGRVNTGELFFGEGSRLTVL.

The V gene is TRBV9, the J gene TRBJ2-2, with TRBD2 as a possible D gene (6 bases). Germline loops: CDR1 SGDLS, CDR2 YYNGEE. With 5 bases removed from V and 0 bases from J, the gap between germline ends came to 11 bases. The CDR3 extends over 15 amino acids. The CDR3 DNA reads TGTGCCAGCAGTGATGGCGGGACGAACACCGGGGAGCTGTTTTTT. It is translated as CASSDGGTNTGELFF.

This clone was seen a single time. V and J are TRBV7-2 and TRBJ2-7; tentatively, D is TRBD2 (6 bases). Germline loops: CDR1 SGHTA, CDR2 FQGNSA. The V and J ends lost 6 bases and 4 bases respectively, with 19 bases between them. CDR3 size: 15 residues. The chain's CDR3 is CASSRPRGKGYEQYF. The CDR3 nucleotides are TGTGCCAGCAGTCGCCCGCGGGGAAAAGGGTACGAGCAGTACTTC.

This sequence joins TRBV11-1 and TRBJ2-7; TRBD2 is a possible D gene (7 bases). There are 15 residues in the CDR3. The germline gives CDR1 SGHAT, CDR2 FQDESV (reference sequence). V was shortened by 1 base and J by 3 bases, with 13 bases between the two germline ends. The CDR3 DNA reads as TGTGCCAGCAGCTTAGAGGGGGGGACCAACTACGAGCAGTACTTC. This codes for CASSLEGGTNYEQYF.

The V and J genes are TRBV7-2 and TRBJ2-2; D is perhaps TRBD2 (5 bases). With 5 bases removed from V and 4 bases from J, the gap between germline ends came to 17 bases. This CDR3 spans 16 amino acids. Germline V gives CDR1 SGHTA, CDR2 FQGNSA. CDR3 nucleotide sequence: TGTGCCAGCAGCCCCGGACGGACTGTGGGCACCGGGGAGCTGTTTTTT. Translated: CASSPGRTVGTGELFF.

The V gene is TRBV5-1, the J gene TRBJ1-2; the D gene is possibly TRBD1 (6 bases). CDR1 SGHRS and CDR2 YFSETQ come from the germline V gene. V lost 5 bases and J 0 bases, leaving 11 bases between the germline ends. The CDR3 extends over 14 amino acids. This CDR3 is CASRQGTANYGYTF. The CDR3 DNA is TGCGCCAGCAGACAGGGTACCGCTAACTATGGCTACACCTTC.

The chain has TRBV29-1 and TRBJ1-1, with D unresolved. Germline-derived CDR1 and CDR2 are SQVTM and ANQGSEA. V was pared by 1 base and J by 1 base, with 10 bases between. The CDR3 consists of 14 residues. CDR3 region: CSVEATSGNTEAFF. CDR3 in DNA: TGCAGCGTTGAAGCCACCTCAGGGAACACTGAAGCTTTCTTT. Combining the CDR3 with reference TRBV29-1 and TRBJ1-1 gives the whole variable domain SAVISQKPSRDICQRGTSLTIQCQVDSQVTMMFWYRQQPGQSLTLIATANQGSEATYESGFVIDKFPISRPNLTFSTLTVSNMSPEDSSIYLCSVEATSGNTEAFFGQGTRLTVV.

The V and J genes are TRBV5-6 and TRBJ2-7, with 7 bases matching TRBD1. Germline trimming cut 5 bases from V and 7 bases from J; bases unmatched to any gene: 12. In germline, CDR1 is SGHDT, CDR2 YYEEEE. This CDR3 has 14 residues. CDR3 bases: TGTGCCAGCAGTGTAAGGACAGGAGCCTGGGAGCAGTACTTC. This codes for CASSVRTGAWEQYF.

The rearrangement joins TRBV4-2 to TRBJ1-2; D ambiguous. This CDR3 spans 12 amino acids. Trimming removed 2 bases from V and 7 bases from J, with 8 bases in between. CDR1 and CDR2 (germline): LGHNA, YNFKEQ. The CDR3 spells CASSQPSGGYTF. In DNA form, the CDR3 reads TGTGCCAGCAGCCAACCCTCCGGTGGCTACACCTTC.

This clone was counted once. The CDR3 nucleotides are TGCAGCGTTGAAGTGGTCAGGGGAAACACCATATATTTT. It yields the protein CSVEVVRGNTIYF. The chain is built from TRBV29-1 and TRBJ1-3; D is unclear. Germline CDR1 is SQVTM and CDR2 is ANQGSEA. The CDR3 has 13 amino acids. V lost 1 base to trimming and J lost 4 bases, with 8 bases between them.

In its sample, this clone was seen a few times. The chain has TRBV2 and TRBJ1-4, with 9 bases aligning to TRBD1. V trimming: 8 bases; J trimming: 10 bases; junction bases outside the gene matches: 11. The germline CDR1 and CDR2 sequences are SNHLY and FYNNEI. This CDR3 spans 14 amino acids. CDR3 loop: CASGAGTGNGKLFF. The CDR3 region has the DNA TGTGCCAGCGGGGCCGGGACAGGGAACGGAAAACTGTTTTTT.

Regarding this clone: One end of the junction does not line up with germline, which may come from a read error. The chain combines TRBV2 with TRBJ1-2; D not resolved. The CDR3 has 10 residues. Germline CDR1 reads SNHLY; CDR2 reads FYNNEI. The CDR3 loop is CASSEGAAGF. The CDR3 DNA is TGTGCCAGCAGTGAAGGTGCGGCGGGGTTC.

The chain uses TRBV5-1 and TRBJ2-2; 11 bases align to TRBD2. Trimming took 5 bases from V and 2 from J; bases not matched to a gene: 2. CDR3 length: 15 residues. Germline CDR1 reads SGHRS; CDR2 reads YFSETQ. This CDR3 reads CASRTSGGNTGELFF. Here the CDR3 DNA reads TGCGCCAGCAGAACTAGCGGGGGTAACACCGGGGAGCTGTTTTTT. The variable domain in full, completed from reference TRBV5-1 and TRBJ2-2, reads KAGVTQTPRYLIKTRGQQVTLSCSPISGHRSVSWYQQTPGQGLQFLFEYFSETQRNKGNFPGRFSGRQFSNSRSEMNVSTLELGDSALYLCASRTSGGNTGELFFGEGSRLTVL.

CDR3 coding DNA: TGTGCCAGCAGACTAACGAGGTCCACAGATACGCAGTATTTT. Its translation is CASRLTRSTDTQYF. The chain is built from TRBV2 and TRBJ2-3; D gene uncertain. Germline-derived CDR1 and CDR2 are SNHLY and FYNNEI. The CDR3 totals 14 residues. Trimming stripped 6 bases from V and 2 bases from J, with 12 bases between.